This section outlines one T cell receptor (beta chain) sequence together with its context. This entry comes from a study of cytomegalovirus exposure and HLA in healthy donors. Sequencing was performed with immunoSEQ multiplex PCR; in TCRdb, only in-frame clones are kept and a portion is missing. The sample has roughly 330,000 clones; about nine tenths are singletons. V shed 7 bases and J shed 3 bases, with 17 bases lying between them. Germline V lookup: CDR1 MNHEY, CDR2 SVGAGI. The CDR3 consists of 15 residues. The sequenced sample was PBMCs. The chain has TRBV6-5 and TRBJ2-3; D ambiguous. The clonotype comes from a woman aged 30 to 39 in good health and CMV-seropositive. CDR3 in amino acids: CASNRSPPGTDTQYF. The CDR3 DNA reads TGTGCCAGCAATCGGAGTCCCCCCGGTACAGATACGCAGTATTTT.